The rows below give T cell receptor beta chains drawn from one sample of a study of shared clonotypes between healthy human individuals. Profiling relied on immunoSEQ multiplex PCR, and the TCRdb table lists in-frame clones only, not all of them. The sample consists of some 1,900,000 clones, about 95% of them appearing once. The sample taken for sequencing was naive CD8+ T cells sorted from blood. These receptors all stem from a man younger than 30 in good health. Each CDR3 is given with its conserved first and last residue. The D gene is left open where the match is weak. Some rows mark clone size as missing; the rest say once, few, many or name a class of expanded clone.

j_call d_call clone_size v_call cdr3_nt cdr3_aa
TRBJ1-6 . . TRBV5-6 TGTGCCAGCAGCTTGGATCGGCACGGCGGGGATTCACCCCTCCACTTT CASSLDRHGGDSPLHF
TRBJ1-1 . . TRBV4-3 TGCGCCAGCAGCCGCACAGGGAACACTGAAGCTTTCTTT CASSRTGNTEAFF
TRBJ2-1 . . TRBV11-2 TGTGCCAGCAGCTCCACAGGGTCTGAGCAGTTCTTC CASSSTGSEQFF
TRBJ2-3 TRBD2 . TRBV7-9 TGTGCCAGCAGCCCTCGTGGACAAACTAGCGGGATAGATCCGCAGTATTTT CASSPRGQTSGIDPQYF
TRBJ2-7 . . TRBV4-1 TGCGCCAGCAGCCAAAGGGGAAGCTCCTACGAGCAGTACTTC CASSQRGSSYEQYF
TRBJ1-1 . . TRBV6-4 TGTGCCAGCAGTGCCCTCGTTTTGGGGGCTGAAGCTTTCTTT CASSALVLGAEAFF
TRBJ1-3 TRBD1 . TRBV11-2 TGTGCCAGCAGCCGACAGGGCTCTGGAAACACCATATATTTT CASSRQGSGNTIYF
TRBJ2-7 TRBD2 . TRBV5-4 TGTGCCAGCAGCGTTAGCGGGGCCTACGAGCAGTACTTC CASSVSGAYEQYF
TRBJ2-1 TRBD2 . TRBV13 TGTGCCAGCAGCTTAGCCCCTAGCGGGGGGGCCGGCTATGAGCAGTTCTTC CASSLAPSGGAGYEQFF
TRBJ2-3 TRBD2 once TRBV11-2 TGTGCCAGCAGCTTAGAAGGGACTAGCATCACAGATACGCAGTATTTT CASSLEGTSITDTQYF
TRBJ2-1 TRBD1 . TRBV5-6 TGTGCCAGCAGCATGACAGGGGAGAATGAGCAGTTCTTC CASSMTGENEQFF
TRBJ1-5 . . TRBV9 TGTGCCAGCAGCCCCTACATGGACAATCAGCCCCAGCATTTT CASSPYMDNQPQHF
TRBJ2-1 TRBD2 . TRBV5-1 TGCGCCAGCAGCTGGGAGGGCAATGAGCAGTTCTTC CASSWEGNEQFF
TRBJ2-3 . once TRBV2 TGTGCCAGCAGTGGCCCAGCCTCAGATACGCAGTATTTT CASSGPASDTQYF
TRBJ1-4 TRBD1 . TRBV5-1 TGCGCCAGCAGCCAGGGGGAAACAACTAATGAAAAACTGTTTTTT CASSQGETTNEKLFF
TRBJ2-1 . . TRBV5-1 TGCGCCAGCAGCCTGGCTGTCGGGGGTGAGCAGTTCTTC CASSLAVGGEQFF
TRBJ2-5 . once TRBV7-9 TGTGCCAGCAGCGCCCCACAGGGTGGAACAGGAGAGACCCAGTACTTC CASSAPQGGTGETQYF
TRBJ2-1 TRBD2 . TRBV7-6 TGTGCCAGCAGCTTATCGGCTAGCGGGATTAGCAATGAGCAGTTCTTC CASSLSASGISNEQFF
TRBJ1-2 TRBD1 once TRBV7-9 TGTGCCAGCAGCTTTCAGGGGGCAATTTATGGCTACACCTTC CASSFQGAIYGYTF
TRBJ1-2 . . TRBV6-5 TGTGCCAGCAGTTACCTAGAGGGAATCGGGTATGGCTACACCTTC CASSYLEGIGYGYTF
TRBJ2-3 TRBD2 . TRBV10-3 TGTGCCATCAGTGAGGAACGGGGGGGTAGCACAGATACGCAGTATTTT CAISEERGGSTDTQYF
TRBJ2-7 TRBD2 . TRBV5-1 TGCGCCAGCAGCTTGTCGGGAGGGCCCTACGAGCAGTACTTC CASSLSGGPYEQYF
TRBJ2-5 . . TRBV14 TGTGCCAGCAGCCGATATGAGGACGTTGTAGAGACCCAGTACTTC CASSRYEDVVETQYF
TRBJ2-5 TRBD2 . TRBV18 TGTGCCAGCTCACCAGTGACTAGCGACCAAGAGACCCAGTACTTC CASSPVTSDQETQYF
TRBJ1-6 . . TRBV9 TGTGCCAGCAGCGTAGGTTCGGTCGAGAATTCACCCCTCCACTTT CASSVGSVENSPLHF
TRBJ2-1 . . TRBV5-4 TGTGCCAGCAGCTTGTATGAGGGCCCCGATGAGCAGTTCTTC CASSLYEGPDEQFF
TRBJ2-1 TRBD1 . TRBV13 TGTGCCAGCAGCTTATACGGGACAGGGTTCCACAATGAGCAGTTCTTC CASSLYGTGFHNEQFF
TRBJ2-7 . . TRBV12-5 TGTGCTAGTGGACCCTCCGGGACGTTCTACGAGCAGTACTTC CASGPSGTFYEQYF
TRBJ2-5 TRBD1 . TRBV6-5 TGTGCCAGCAGAGCCGGGACAGGCTATCAAGAGACCCAGTACTTC CASRAGTGYQETQYF
TRBJ1-1 TRBD1 . TRBV30 TGTGCCTGGAGTGTAGGGGGCTATGAAGCTTTCTTT CAWSVGGYEAFF
TRBJ2-5 . . TRBV7-9 TGTGCCAGCTCACTGTTCCAGGAGACCCAGTACTTC CASSLFQETQYF
TRBJ2-5 . . TRBV5-5 TGTGCCAGCAGCTTGGTTGGGGAAGAGACCCAGTACTTC CASSLVGEETQYF
TRBJ1-1 . once TRBV4-1 TGCGCCAGCAGCCAAAGACAGATCCCGAACACTGAAGCTTTCTTT CASSQRQIPNTEAFF
TRBJ2-7 . once TRBV6-1 TGTGCCAGCAGTGAAGGGGGTTTGGGCGGTACCTACGAGCAGTACTTC CASSEGGLGGTYEQYF
TRBJ1-2 . . TRBV28 TGTGCCAGCAGTTTTAAGTCGGCGGGGGCTTCTTATGGCTACACCTTC CASSFKSAGASYGYTF
TRBJ2-2 . . TRBV11-3 TGTGCCAGCAGCTTAGATAATTGGGAAACACCAGGGCCGGGGGAGCTGTTTTTT CASSLDNWETPGPGELFF
TRBJ2-7 . . TRBV5-1 TGCGCCAGCAGCCCCACCACACCGTACGAGCAGTACTTC CASSPTTPYEQYF